What follows are 17 T cell receptor beta chains derived from one specimen sequenced in a study of shared clonotypes between healthy human individuals. TCRdb's copy holds only in-frame clones and misses some; the assay was immunoSEQ multiplex PCR. Among about 2 million clones listed, 85% to 95% were seen once. Selected positively for CCR7 and CD45RO-negative, naive CD8 cells excluded terminally differentiated effector memory CD45RA+ cells. The sequencing sample was made of naive CD8+ T cells sorted from blood. These TCRs come from a man aged 18-30 years in good health.

V gene TRBV13 combines with J gene TRBJ2-5; D not resolved. This CDR3 is built from 13 residues. Germline CDR1 PRHDT, CDR2 FYEKMQ (reference sequence). The V end was cut by 5 bases, the J end by 1 base, with 8 bases between. CDR3: CASSLQSQETQYF. The CDR3 DNA reads as TGTGCCAGCAGCCTGCAGAGCCAAGAGACCCAGTACTTC.

The chain joins TRBV28 to TRBJ1-2; unclear D gene. Per the germline V gene, CDR1 is MDHEN and CDR2 is SYDVKM. With 7 bases removed from V and 1 base from J, the gap between germline ends came to 13 bases. This CDR3 region has 14 residues. CDR3 in amino acids: CASTTYEGNYGYTF. The CDR3 region has the DNA TGTGCCAGCACCACTTACGAGGGTAACTATGGCTACACCTTC.

The chain has TRBV7-9 and TRBJ2-7; 9 bases map to TRBD1. In germline, CDR1 is SEHNR, CDR2 FQNEAQ (reference sequence). CDR3 length equals 14 residues. V trimming: 5 bases; J trimming: 3 bases; junction bases outside the gene matches: 5. CDR3 sequence (DNA): TGTGCCAGCAGCCAGAGGGACAGGGTCTACGAGCAGTACTTC. Protein sequence: CASSQRDRVYEQYF.

The gene calls are TRBV5-1 and TRBJ1-1; no clear D gene. The CDR3 is 13 residues long. Germline CDR1 and CDR2: SGHRS and YFSETQ. V lost 3 bases and J lost 4, with 10 bases in between. In DNA, the CDR3 is TGCGCCAGCAGCTCAATGGAGGGCACTGAAGCTTTCTTT. Translated: CASSSMEGTEAFF.

The genes are TRBV5-8 and TRBJ2-1, with D hard to call. Trimming stripped 7 bases from V and 0 bases from J, with 14 bases between. The CDR3 extends over 15 amino acids. Germline V lookup: CDR1 SGHTS, CDR2 YDEGEE. CDR3 in DNA: TGTGCCAGCCTCTCTGGCGAAAGCTCCTACAATGAGCAGTTCTTC. Amino acid sequence: CASLSGESSYNEQFF.

This clone appeared a few times. CDR3 loop: CASSLEGTPNEQFF. For the CDR3, the DNA is TGCGCCAGCAGCTTGGAAGGGACTCCAAATGAGCAGTTCTTC. V usage is TRBV5-1 and J usage is TRBJ2-1; D possibly corresponds to TRBD2 (6 bases). Germline assignment: CDR1 SGHRS and CDR2 YFSETQ. V lost 0 bases to trimming and J lost 7 bases, with 11 bases between them. This CDR3 contains 14 residues. The variable domain in full, completed from reference TRBV5-1 and TRBJ2-1, reads KAGVTQTPRYLIKTRGQQVTLSCSPISGHRSVSWYQQTPGQGLQFLFEYFSETQRNKGNFPGRFSGRQFSNSRSEMNVSTLELGDSALYLCASSLEGTPNEQFFGPGTRLTVL.

The chain couples TRBV18 to TRBJ2-6, with no clear D. Between the trimmed V and J ends, which lost 2 bases and 2 bases, there was a span of 13 bases. Germline CDR1 is KGHSH and CDR2 is LQKENI. The CDR3 is made up of 17 amino acids. The CDR3 region has the DNA TGTGCCAGCTCACCAGAAGTGGCGGTGCCTGGGGCCAACGTCCTGACTTTC. Its protein is CASSPEVAVPGANVLTF.

The count of this clone is one. The V call is TRBV7-9, the J call TRBJ2-1; D possibly corresponds to TRBD1 (6 bases). Per the germline V gene, CDR1 is SEHNR and CDR2 is FQNEAQ (reference sequence). The V end lost 1 base, the J end lost 0 bases, and 19 bases lay between the germline ends. The length of the CDR3 is 19 residues. CDR3 residues: CASSLGQGKRVSSYNEQFF. CDR3 DNA: TGTGCCAGCAGCTTAGGCCAGGGGAAGAGAGTTAGCTCCTACAATGAGCAGTTCTTC. Full variable domain (missing parts from reference TRBV7-9 and TRBJ2-1): DTGVSQNPRHKITKRGQNVTFRCDPISEHNRLYWYRQTLGQGPEFLTYFQNEAQLEKSRLLSDRFSAERPKGSFSTLEIQRTEQGDSAMYLCASSLGQGKRVSSYNEQFFGPGTRLTVL.

The chain links TRBV20-1 to TRBJ1-1, with D possibly matching TRBD1 (5 bases). The CDR3 has 11 amino acids. CDR1 is DFQATT and CDR2 is SNEGSKA in the germline V gene (reference sequence). The V end was cut by 1 base, the J end by 11 bases, with 11 bases between. Written as DNA, the CDR3 is TGCAGTGCTAGAGTAATTGGGGGGGCTTTCTTT. This sequence encodes CSARVIGGAFF.

The chain combines TRBV5-1 with TRBJ2-7, with 13 bases that match TRBD2. V was clipped by 0 bases and J by 3 bases; unmatched bases: 3. The CDR3 length is 16 residues. Germline-derived CDR1 and CDR2 are SGHRS and YFSETQ. DNA of the CDR3: TGCGCCAGCAGCTTGGCCTGGACTAGCGGGAGCTACGAGCAGTACTTC. Translated: CASSLAWTSGSYEQYF.

The chain carries TRBV6-1 and TRBJ2-7, with D possibly TRBD1 on 6 matching bases. The CDR3 totals 15 residues. The germline V gene has CDR1 MNHNS and CDR2 SASEGT. The V end lost 7 bases, the J end lost 6 bases, and 22 bases lay between the germline ends. The CDR3 sequence is CASNLLGQSPGEQYF. CDR3 in DNA: TGTGCCAGCAACCTCTTAGGACAGTCTCCTGGCGAGCAGTACTTC.

This clone was detected only once. The CDR3 nucleotides are TGTGCCAACCGGGGGGAAGGTGGCTACACCTTC. Amino acids: CANRGEGGYTF. The chain carries TRBV6-6 and TRBJ1-2, with TRBD1 as a possible D gene (5 bases). Trimming shortened V by 10 bases and J by 7 bases, and 13 bases separated the two germline ends. The CDR3 sequence is 11 residues long. The V gene's germline CDR1 is MNHNY and CDR2 SVGAGI (reference sequence).

The chain uses TRBV11-2 and TRBJ2-1, with 8 bases that match TRBD2. The CDR3 length is 14 residues. Germline V lookup: CDR1 SGHAT, CDR2 FQNNGV. The V segment lost 2 bases and the J segment 7 bases; nucleotides outside the gene matches: 4. This CDR3 reads CASSLQTSANEQFF. The DNA for the CDR3 is TGTGCCAGCAGCTTACAGACTAGCGCAAATGAGCAGTTCTTC.

CDR3 sequence reads: CASSYSQGLYTDTQYF. The CDR3 nucleotides are TGTGCCAGCAGTTATTCACAGGGGCTATACACAGATACGCAGTATTTT. The chain employs TRBV6-5 and TRBJ2-3; the match to TRBD1 covers 7 bases. Germline-derived CDR1 and CDR2 are MNHEY and SVGAGI. The CDR3 length is 16 residues. V was clipped by 3 bases and J by 2 bases; unmatched bases: 8.

The rearrangement uses TRBV9 and TRBJ1-3, with 11 bases aligning to TRBD1. With V trimmed by 4 bases and J by 2 bases, 5 bases remained unmatched. CDR1 and CDR2 from the germline V gene are SGDLS and YYNGEE. The CDR3 totals 16 residues. The CDR3 reads CASSPPGQGAGNTIYF. The CDR3 DNA reads TGTGCCAGCAGCCCCCCGGGACAGGGGGCTGGAAACACCATATATTTT. The variable domain in full, completed from reference TRBV9 and TRBJ1-3, reads DSGVTQTPKHLITATGQRVTLRCSPRSGDLSVYWYQQSLDQGLQFLIQYYNGEERAKGNILERFSAQQFPDLHSELNLSSLELGDSALYFCASSPPGQGAGNTIYFGEGSWLTVV.

This chain links TRBV29-1 with TRBJ2-5; D unresolved. Germline CDR1 and CDR2: SQVTM and ANQGSEA. This CDR3 comprises 13 residues. Trimming left V 7 bases short and J 5 bases short, with 17 bases between. Here the CDR3 reads CSDVQWQSETQYF. For the CDR3, the DNA is TGCAGCGACGTGCAGTGGCAGTCCGAGACCCAGTACTTC.

The V gene is TRBV4-1, the J gene TRBJ1-2; D is undetermined. This CDR3 is 12 amino acids long. The germline CDR1 and CDR2 sequences are MGHRA and YSYEKL. V was clipped by 0 bases and J by 4 bases, with 3 bases between them. The CDR3 DNA is TGCGCCAGCAGCCAAGATCTCTATGGCTACACCTTC. Protein sequence: CASSQDLYGYTF.